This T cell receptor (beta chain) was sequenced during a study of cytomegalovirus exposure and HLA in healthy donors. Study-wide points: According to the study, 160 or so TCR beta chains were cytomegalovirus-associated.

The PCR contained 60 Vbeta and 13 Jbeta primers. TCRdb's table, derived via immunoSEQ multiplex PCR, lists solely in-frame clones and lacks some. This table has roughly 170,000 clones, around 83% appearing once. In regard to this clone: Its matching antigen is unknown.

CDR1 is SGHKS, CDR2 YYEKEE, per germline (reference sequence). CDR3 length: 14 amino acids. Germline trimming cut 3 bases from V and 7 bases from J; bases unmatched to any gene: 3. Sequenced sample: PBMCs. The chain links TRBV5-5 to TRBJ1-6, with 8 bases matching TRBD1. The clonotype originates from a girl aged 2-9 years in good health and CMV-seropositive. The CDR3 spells CASSSTGGNSPLHF. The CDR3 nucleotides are TGTGCCAGCAGCTCAACAGGGGGGAATTCACCCCTCCACTTT.